The clone carrying this TCR beta chain appeared a single time. No antigen is known for it. A junction boundary mismatches the germline segment, possibly from a read error. Isolation yielded PBMCs, at least 6 million per sample, in every case. CDR3 length: 15 residues. Germline CDR1 is DFQATT and CDR2 is SNEGSKA (reference sequence). A second PCR, run for roughly 7 to 11 cycles, used a sample-barcoded 5' primer plus a J-beta primer mix. TCRdb re-analysed the 5' RACE reads in MiXCR, keeping a single row per CDR3 protein. The sample has 1.5 million or so distinct CDR3 sequences; about 45% are singletons. The data are from a study of blood T cells in healthy people across ages. General observations from the study: Long-lived donors exceeded aged donors in naive CD4+ cells and diversity.

The source of this sequence is a woman aged 18-29 years in good health. Sequenced input: blood. This chain connects TRBV20-1 to TRBJ1-2; no firm D call. The DNA of the CDR3 is TGCAGTGCTGCCCCTCGGGAGGGAAAGAAGGATGGCTGCACCTTC. Translated: CSAAPREGKKDGCTF.